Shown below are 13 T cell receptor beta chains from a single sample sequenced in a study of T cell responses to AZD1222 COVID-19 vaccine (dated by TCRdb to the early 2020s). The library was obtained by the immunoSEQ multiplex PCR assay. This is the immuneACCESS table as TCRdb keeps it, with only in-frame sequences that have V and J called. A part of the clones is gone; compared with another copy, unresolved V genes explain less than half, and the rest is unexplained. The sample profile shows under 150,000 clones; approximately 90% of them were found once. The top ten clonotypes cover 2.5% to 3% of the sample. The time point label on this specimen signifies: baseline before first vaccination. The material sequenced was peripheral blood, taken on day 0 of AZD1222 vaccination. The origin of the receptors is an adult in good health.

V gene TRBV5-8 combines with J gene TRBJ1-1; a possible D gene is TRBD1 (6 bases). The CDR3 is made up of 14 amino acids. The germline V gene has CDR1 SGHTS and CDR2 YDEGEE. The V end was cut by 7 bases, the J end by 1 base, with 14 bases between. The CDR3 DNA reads TGTGCCAGCGGGACGGGAGGGGGGAACACTGAAGCTTTCTTT. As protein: CASGTGGGNTEAFF.

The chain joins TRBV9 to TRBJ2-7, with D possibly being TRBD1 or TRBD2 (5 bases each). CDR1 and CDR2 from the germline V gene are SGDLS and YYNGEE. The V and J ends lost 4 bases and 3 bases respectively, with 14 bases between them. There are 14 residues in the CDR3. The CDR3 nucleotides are TGTGCCAGCAGCCCCGGGGACGCTTACTACGAGCAGTACTTC. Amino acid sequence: CASSPGDAYYEQYF.

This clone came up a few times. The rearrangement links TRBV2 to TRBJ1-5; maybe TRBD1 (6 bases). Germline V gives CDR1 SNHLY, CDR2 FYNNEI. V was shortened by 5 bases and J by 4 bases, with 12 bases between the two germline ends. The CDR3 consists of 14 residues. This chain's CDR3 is CASSPTGLNQPQHF. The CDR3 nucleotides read TGTGCCAGCAGTCCGACAGGCCTTAATCAGCCCCAGCATTTT.

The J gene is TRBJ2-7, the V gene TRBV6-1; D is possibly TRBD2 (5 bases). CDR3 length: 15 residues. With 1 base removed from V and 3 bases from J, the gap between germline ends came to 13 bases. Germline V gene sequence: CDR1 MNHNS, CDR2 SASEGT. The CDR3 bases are TGTGCCAGCAGTGAAGGGGAGAGTCGAGGCTACGAGCAGTACTTC. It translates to CASSEGESRGYEQYF.

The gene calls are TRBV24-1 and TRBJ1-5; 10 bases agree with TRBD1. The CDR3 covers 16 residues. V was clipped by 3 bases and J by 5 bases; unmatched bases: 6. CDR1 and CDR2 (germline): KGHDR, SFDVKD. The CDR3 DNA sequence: TGTGCCACCAGTGATGGGGACAGGGGATGGGATCAGCCCCAGCATTTT. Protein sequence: CATSDGDRGWDQPQHF.

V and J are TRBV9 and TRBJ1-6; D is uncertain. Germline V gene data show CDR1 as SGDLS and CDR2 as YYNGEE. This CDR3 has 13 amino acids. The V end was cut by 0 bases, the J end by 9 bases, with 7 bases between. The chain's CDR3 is CASSVDQGSPLHF. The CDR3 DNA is TGTGCCAGCAGCGTAGACCAAGGTTCACCCCTCCACTTT.

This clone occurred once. DNA for the CDR3: TGCAGTGCTAGAGTAGAGGGGGGGCAGTATTTT. Protein: CSARVEGGQYF. The chain joins TRBV20-1 to TRBJ2-3; the D gene could be TRBD1 or TRBD2 (6 bases each). The CDR3 consists of 11 residues. With 1 base removed from V and 11 bases from J, the gap between germline ends came to 10 bases. The germline CDR1 and CDR2 sequences are DFQATT and SNEGSKA (reference sequence).

CDR3 coding DNA: TGTGCCAGCAGCCAAGAACCTAGGACAGGGTTGTACGAGCAGTACTTC. Protein: CASSQEPRTGLYEQYF. The J gene is TRBJ2-7, the V gene TRBV4-2, with 8 bases aligning to TRBD1. The CDR3 sequence is 16 residues long. The germline V gene encodes CDR1 LGHNA and CDR2 YNFKEQ. With 0 bases clipped from V and 4 bases from J, the junction kept 8 bases outside the gene matches.

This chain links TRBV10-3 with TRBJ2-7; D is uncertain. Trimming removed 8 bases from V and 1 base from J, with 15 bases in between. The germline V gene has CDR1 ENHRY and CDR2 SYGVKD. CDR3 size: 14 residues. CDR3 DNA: TGTGCCATCGCGGAAGGTCCTGAGTCCTACGAGCAGTACTTC. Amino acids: CAIAEGPESYEQYF.

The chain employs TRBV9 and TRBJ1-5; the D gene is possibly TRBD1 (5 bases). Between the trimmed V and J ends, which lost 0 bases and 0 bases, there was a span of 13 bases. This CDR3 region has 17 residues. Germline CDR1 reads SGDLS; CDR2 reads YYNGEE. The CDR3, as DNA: TGTGCCAGCAGCGTAGGAGAGGGGCTGGATAGCAATCAGCCCCAGCATTTT. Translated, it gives CASSVGEGLDSNQPQHF.

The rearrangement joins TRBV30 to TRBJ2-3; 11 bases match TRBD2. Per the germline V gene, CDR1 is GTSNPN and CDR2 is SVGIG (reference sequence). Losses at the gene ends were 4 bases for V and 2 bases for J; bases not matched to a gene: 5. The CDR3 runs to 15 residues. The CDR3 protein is CAWMGLAAITDTQYF. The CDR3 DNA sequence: TGTGCCTGGATGGGACTAGCGGCAATCACAGATACGCAGTATTTT.

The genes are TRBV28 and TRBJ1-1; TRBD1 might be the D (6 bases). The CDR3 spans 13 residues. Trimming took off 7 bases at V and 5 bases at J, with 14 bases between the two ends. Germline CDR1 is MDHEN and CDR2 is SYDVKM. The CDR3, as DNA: TGTGCCAGCACGGCAGGGGAGAGTACTGAAGCTTTCTTT. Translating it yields CASTAGESTEAFF.

As DNA, the CDR3 is TGTGCCAGCAGTGAAGACGGGAGCTCCTACAATGAGCAGTTCTTC. Its translation is CASSEDGSSYNEQFF. V usage is TRBV2 and J usage is TRBJ2-1, with D maybe TRBD2 (6 bases). Germline V gene data show CDR1 as SNHLY and CDR2 as FYNNEI. This CDR3 spans 15 amino acids. V was trimmed by 1 base and J by 0 bases, leaving 7 bases between them.